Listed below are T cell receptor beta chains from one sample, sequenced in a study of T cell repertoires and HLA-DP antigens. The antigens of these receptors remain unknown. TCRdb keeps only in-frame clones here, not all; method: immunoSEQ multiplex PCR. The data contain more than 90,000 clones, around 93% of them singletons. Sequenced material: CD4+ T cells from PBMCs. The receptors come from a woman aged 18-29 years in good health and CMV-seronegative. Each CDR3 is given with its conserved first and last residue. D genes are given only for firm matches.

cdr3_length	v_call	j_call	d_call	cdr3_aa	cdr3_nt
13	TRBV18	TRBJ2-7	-	CASSQTETYEQYF	TGTGCCAGCTCCCAGACTGAGACCTACGAGCAGTACTTC
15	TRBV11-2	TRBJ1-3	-	CASRKGRNSGNTIYF	TGTGCCAGCCGAAAAGGGCGGAACTCTGGAAACACCATATATTTT
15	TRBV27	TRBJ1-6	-	CASSLIGRARSPLHF	TGTGCCAGCAGTTTAATCGGCAGGGCGAGGTCACCCCTCCACTTT
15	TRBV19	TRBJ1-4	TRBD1	CASSIVRQGNEKLFF	TGTGCCAGTAGTATAGTAAGACAGGGGAATGAAAAACTGTTTTTT
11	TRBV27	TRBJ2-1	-	CASSLDHEQFF	TGTGCCAGCAGTTTAGATCATGAGCAGTTCTTC
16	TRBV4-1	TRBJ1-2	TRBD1	CASSQVDRDRVGGYTF	TGCGCCAGCAGCCAAGTTGATCGGGACAGGGTCGGTGGCTACACCTTC
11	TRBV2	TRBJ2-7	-	CASRQFYEQYF	TGTGCCAGCAGGCAATTCTACGAGCAGTACTTC
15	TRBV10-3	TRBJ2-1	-	CAIRQGTHSYNEQFF	TGTGCCATCAGGCAGGGAACCCACTCCTACAATGAGCAGTTCTTC
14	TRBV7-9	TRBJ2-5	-	CASSLTGGQETQYF	TGTGCCAGCAGCCTGACAGGAGGACAAGAGACCCAGTACTTC
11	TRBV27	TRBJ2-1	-	CASSLWGQQFF	TGTGCCAGCAGTTTATGGGGTCAGCAGTTCTTC
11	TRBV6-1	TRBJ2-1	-	CASGRTLEQFF	TGTGCCAGCGGGCGGACTCTGGAGCAGTTCTTC
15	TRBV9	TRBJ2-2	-	CASSPRERRPGELFF	TGTGCCAGCAGCCCACGGGAGAGACGACCCGGGGAGCTGTTTTTT
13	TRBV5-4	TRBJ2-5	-	CASSLGPKETQYF	TGTGCCAGCAGCTTGGGCCCGAAGGAGACCCAGTACTTC